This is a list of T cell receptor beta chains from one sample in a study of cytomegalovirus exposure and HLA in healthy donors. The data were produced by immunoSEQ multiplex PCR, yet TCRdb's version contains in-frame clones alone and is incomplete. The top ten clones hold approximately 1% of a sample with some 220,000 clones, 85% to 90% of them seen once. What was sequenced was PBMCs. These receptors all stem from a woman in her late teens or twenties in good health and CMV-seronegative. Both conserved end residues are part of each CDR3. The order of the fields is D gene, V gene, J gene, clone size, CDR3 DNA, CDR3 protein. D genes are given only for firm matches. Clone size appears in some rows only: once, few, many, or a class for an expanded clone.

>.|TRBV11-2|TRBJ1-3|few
TGTGCCAGCAGCTTTCAGGGGAGGGCCACCATATATTTT
CASSFQGRATIYF
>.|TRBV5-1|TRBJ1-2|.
TGCGCCAGCAGTTCGGGAACATCGCGTATCACTAACTATGGCTACACCTTC
CASSSGTSRITNYGYTF
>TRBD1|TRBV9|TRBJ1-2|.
TGTGCCAGCAGCACCGGGACAGGGACGTATGGCTACACCTTC
CASSTGTGTYGYTF
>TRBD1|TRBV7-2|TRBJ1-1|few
TGTGCCAGCAGCTTTCGGACAGGGAGGGTAGGCACTGAAGCTTTCTTT
CASSFRTGRVGTEAFF
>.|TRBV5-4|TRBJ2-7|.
TGTGCCAGCAGCCTGAGTAGCGTCCACGAGCAGTACTTC
CASSLSSVHEQYF
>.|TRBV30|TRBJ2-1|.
TGTGCCTGGGCCCCGGGACTCCCCGGAAATGAGCAGTTCTTC
CAWAPGLPGNEQFF
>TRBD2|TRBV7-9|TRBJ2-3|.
TGTGCCAGCAGCTTGGGGGGCGTTTTAGCGGGAGGTGACACAGATACGCAGTATTTT
CASSLGGVLAGGDTDTQYF
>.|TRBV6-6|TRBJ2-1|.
TGTGCCAGCATCCCCCGATCGGGGAGTTCTGTAAATGAGCAGTTCTTC
CASIPRSGSSVNEQFF
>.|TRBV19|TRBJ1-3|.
TGTGCCAGTAGTGGGTTACAGGGCTTCTCTGGAAACACCATATATTTT
CASSGLQGFSGNTIYF
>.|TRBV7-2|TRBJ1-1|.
TGTGCCAGCAGCTTAGTGGCAGCGAGGAACACTGAAGCTTTCTTT
CASSLVAARNTEAFF
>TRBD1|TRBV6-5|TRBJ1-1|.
TGTGCCAGCAGTTTACAGGGGGAAGGTACTGAAGCTTTCTTT
CASSLQGEGTEAFF
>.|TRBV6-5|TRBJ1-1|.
TGTGCCAGCAGCCTACTCCCAGGGGCGAACACTGAAGCTTTCTTT
CASSLLPGANTEAFF